The 17 T cell receptor beta chains presented below share a single source sample, sequenced in a study of T cells in localized non-small cell lung cancer. Data came from immunoSEQ multiplex PCR; TCRdb stores just in-frame clones and leaves some out. The sample has approximately 52,000 clones, 60% to 80% seen once. The specimen was peripheral blood, collected before any cancer treatment. The receptors originated from a man aged 40 to 75 with stage I squamous cell lung carcinoma.

This clone was found once. The chain links TRBV29-1 to TRBJ2-1, with D tentatively TRBD1 (5 bases). Germline CDR1 reads SQVTM; CDR2 reads ANQGSEA. CDR3 length equals 11 residues. V gave up 1 base and J gave up 9 bases, with 7 bases separating them. CDR3 sequence (DNA): TGCAGCGTTGAAGGAAGGGGTGAGCAGTTCTTC. This gives the protein CSVEGRGEQFF.

The gene calls are TRBV27 and TRBJ1-2; 7 nucleotides match TRBD1. The V and J ends lost 5 bases and 2 bases, in that order; junction bases with no gene match: 8. Per the germline V gene, CDR1 is MNHEY and CDR2 is SMNVEV (reference sequence). This CDR3 has 15 residues. The CDR3 nucleotides read TGTGCCAGCAGTGACATCCGGGACAGCAACTATGGCTACACCTTC. Protein product: CASSDIRDSNYGYTF.

The V and J genes are TRBV4-2 and TRBJ2-3, with TRBD2 identical over 14 bases. The CDR3 runs to 16 residues. CDR1 is LGHNA, CDR2 YNFKEQ, per germline. Germline trimming cut 5 bases from V and 1 base from J; bases unmatched to any gene: 2. DNA of the CDR3: TGTGCCAGCAGCTTGGGACTAGCGGGGGGCACAGATACGCAGTATTTT. This gives the protein CASSLGLAGGTDTQYF.

The chain uses TRBV28 and TRBJ1-5; D perhaps matches TRBD1 (6 bases). Looked up from germline, CDR1 is MDHEN and CDR2 is SYDVKM. The CDR3 has 15 residues. Between the trimmed V and J ends, which lost 6 bases and 7 bases, there was a span of 19 bases. The CDR3 DNA reads as TGTGCCAGCAGCCCACTATACAGGGTGAGCCAGCCCCAGCATTTT. As protein: CASSPLYRVSQPQHF. The full variable domain, in which reference TRBV28 and TRBJ1-5 provide the parts outside the CDR3, is DVKVTQSSRYLVKRTGEKVFLECVQDMDHENMFWYRQDPGLGLRLIYFSYDVKMKEKGDIPEGYSVSREKKERFSLILESASTNQTSMYLCASSPLYRVSQPQHFGDGTRLSIL.

This chain links TRBV7-9 with TRBJ1-1; D is uncertain. Germline V gives CDR1 SEHNR, CDR2 FQNEAQ (reference sequence). Deletions cut 4 bases from V and 10 bases from J, with 10 bases between. The CDR3 sequence is 11 residues long. The CDR3 protein is CASSSGLGAFF. The DNA of the CDR3 is TGTGCCAGCAGCTCCGGGTTAGGAGCTTTCTTT.

The chain links TRBV6-5 to TRBJ2-1; possibly TRBD1 or TRBD2 for D (5 bases each). The CDR3 contains 16 residues. Trimming stripped 3 bases from V and 3 bases from J, with 15 bases between. In germline, CDR1 is MNHEY, CDR2 SVGAGI. The CDR3, as DNA: TGTGCCAGCAGTTATGGGGGTGGGCTCCGCTACAATGAGCAGTTCTTC. Amino acid sequence: CASSYGGGLRYNEQFF.

The chain has TRBV18 and TRBJ1-5, with 7 bases matching TRBD1. After removal of 1 base from V and 3 bases from J, the junction contained 3 bases not matched to a gene. From germline, CDR1 is KGHSH and CDR2 LQKENI. The CDR3 covers 15 residues. CDR3 in DNA: TGTGCCAGCTCACCACGGACAGGAGCCAATCAGCCCCAGCATTTT. It is translated as CASSPRTGANQPQHF.

This rearrangement joins TRBV5-3 to TRBJ1-2; D is unresolved. TRBV5-3 is sorted into the ORF group, with uncertain function. There are 15 residues in the CDR3. V was pared by 4 bases and J by 0 bases, with 13 bases between. DNA of the CDR3: TGTGCCAGAAGCCCCCCCGGGCCCCCTAACTATGGCTACACCTTC. Translating gives CARSPPGPPNYGYTF.

The genes are TRBV18 and TRBJ1-6; weak D call: TRBD1 (5 bases). The CDR3 runs 15 residues. In germline, CDR1 is KGHSH, CDR2 LQKENI. V dropped 6 bases and J dropped 5 bases, with 14 bases sitting between them. The CDR3 loop is CASSLGAQDNSPLHF. DNA for the CDR3: TGTGCCAGCTCGCTCGGGGCACAGGATAATTCACCCCTCCACTTT.

CDR3 coding DNA: TGTGCCAGTCAGAGGGGACAGTTCAATCAGCCCCAGCATTTT. It is translated as CASQRGQFNQPQHF. The gene calls are TRBV19 and TRBJ1-5, with 7 bases that match TRBD1. In germline, CDR1 is LNHDA, CDR2 SQIVND (reference sequence). The CDR3 length is 14 residues. J gave up 3 bases and V 8 bases, and 7 bases lay outside the gene matches.

The rearrangement joins TRBV2 to TRBJ2-5; D is perhaps TRBD1 or TRBD2 (7 bases each). V lost 7 bases and J 2 bases, leaving 20 bases between the germline ends. The V gene's germline CDR1 is SNHLY and CDR2 FYNNEI. The CDR3 covers 16 residues. CDR3 coding DNA: TGTGCCAGCACTTGGAACAGGGGAGGGGAACAAGAGACCCAGTACTTC. Protein product: CASTWNRGGEQETQYF. Combining the CDR3 with reference TRBV2 and TRBJ2-5 gives the whole variable domain EPEVTQTPSHQVTQMGQEVILRCVPISNHLYFYWYRQILGQKVEFLVSFYNNEISEKSEIFDDQFSVERPDGSNFTLKIRSTKLEDSAMYFCASTWNRGGEQETQYFGPGTRLLVL.

This clone was detected only a few times. V and J are TRBV30 and TRBJ1-4, with 11 bases that match TRBD1. The germline V gene has CDR1 GTSNPN and CDR2 SVGIG (reference sequence). The CDR3 runs to 12 residues. V trimming: 5 bases; J trimming: 8 bases; junction bases outside the gene matches: 1. The CDR3 spells CAWGTGGEKLFF. The DNA of the CDR3 is TGTGCCTGGGGGACAGGGGGAGAAAAACTGTTTTTT.

This rearrangement joins TRBV6-1 to TRBJ2-7; D is perhaps TRBD2 (6 bases). V lost 6 bases and J 2 bases, leaving 11 bases between the germline ends. The CDR3 contains 13 residues. CDR1 MNHNS and CDR2 SASEGT come from the germline V gene. CDR3 loop: CASSGGIPYEQYF. CDR3 nucleotides: TGTGCCAGCAGCGGAGGGATCCCCTACGAGCAGTACTTC.

The rearrangement links TRBV7-9 to TRBJ1-5; D may be TRBD1 (6 bases). CDR3 length: 15 residues. Germline assignment: CDR1 SEHNR and CDR2 FQNEAQ (reference sequence). The ends were cut back, 5 bases at V and 2 bases at J, with 13 bases in the middle. The CDR3 DNA follows: TGTGCCAGCAGCCCTACAGGGTCGGGCAATCAGCCCCAGCATTTT. This codes for CASSPTGSGNQPQHF.

The chain employs TRBV18 and TRBJ1-2, with D uncertain. V lost 3 bases and J 6 bases, leaving 11 bases between the germline ends. The CDR3 spans 13 residues. Germline CDR1 KGHSH, CDR2 LQKENI. The CDR3 here is CASSPNRIDGYTF. DNA for the CDR3: TGTGCCAGCTCACCCAACCGGATTGATGGCTACACCTTC.

With regard to this clone: Different DNA sequences within this sample yield the same CDR3. J is TRBJ1-1 and V is TRBV5-5; no firm D call. The CDR3 has 13 residues. V shed 4 bases and J shed 1 base, with 8 bases lying between them. Per germline, CDR1 SGHKS and CDR2 YYEKEE (reference sequence). The CDR3 DNA reads as TGTGCCAGCAGCCTCGGGTCGAACACTGAAGCTTTCTTT. It encodes CASSLGSNTEAFF.

This clone was seen a handful of times. The chain carries TRBV19 and TRBJ1-3; possible D gene TRBD1, 6 bases. CDR3 length: 16 amino acids. Trimming left V 6 bases short and J 2 bases short, with 17 bases between. The germline V gene has CDR1 LNHDA and CDR2 SQIVND (reference sequence). In DNA form, the CDR3 reads TGTGCCAGTAGCTTTGGGGGCAAGAGCACTGGAAACACCATATATTTT. Translation: CASSFGGKSTGNTIYF.